What follows are 24 T cell receptor beta chains derived from one specimen sequenced in a study of blood T cells in healthy people across ages. The use of a sample-barcoded 5' primer and a J-beta primer mix characterized a second PCR of 7 to 11 cycles. A single record per CDR3 protein comes from TCRdb applying MiXCR to the 5' RACE reads. The sample holds roughly 2 million distinct CDR3 sequences, 40% to 55% seen once. Sequenced sample: blood. All receptors come from a woman in her 40s in good health.

This chain links TRBV11-1 with TRBJ2-3, with D hard to call. There are 15 residues in the CDR3. Germline V gene data show CDR1 as SGHAT and CDR2 as FQDESV (reference sequence). Between the trimmed V and J ends, which lost 8 bases and 2 bases, there was a span of 17 bases. CDR3: CASRPSTSSTDTQYF. In DNA, the CDR3 is TGTGCCAGCCGGCCTTCGACCTCCTCCACAGATACGCAGTATTTT.

V and J are TRBV5-1 and TRBJ2-4; TRBD1 agrees at 8 bases. Judging by the DNA end, TRBJ2-7 fits better; the J call may be wrong. Per the germline V gene, CDR1 is SGHRS and CDR2 is YFSETQ. The CDR3 consists of 14 residues. The CDR3 coding sequence is TGCGCCAGCAGCTCAAAGGGACAGGAATACGAGCAGTACTTC. Amino acids: CASSSKGQEYEQYF.

This clonotype was recorded a few times. The chain links TRBV13 to TRBJ1-2, with D perhaps matching TRBD1 (5 bases). The CDR3 totals 12 residues. Germline-derived CDR1 and CDR2 are PRHDT and FYEKMQ (reference sequence). V was clipped by 0 bases and J by 7 bases, with 6 bases between them. CDR3 sequence: CASSLGRVGYTF. Written as DNA, the CDR3 is TGTGCCAGCAGCTTAGGCAGGGTTGGCTACACCTTC.

This chain connects TRBV10-3 to TRBJ2-1; TRBD1 matches 7 bases. The germline V gene encodes CDR1 ENHRY and CDR2 SYGVKD. The trim removed 8 bases at V and 7 bases at J, leaving 5 bases unmatched. The CDR3 extends over 12 amino acids. The CDR3: CAIGEGANEQFF. CDR3 in DNA: TGTGCCATCGGCGAGGGGGCAAATGAGCAGTTCTTC.

The chain is built from TRBV5-1 and TRBJ2-1; possibly TRBD2 for D (6 bases). The CDR3 contains 15 residues. Germline CDR1 reads SGHRS; CDR2 reads YFSETQ. V was shortened by 0 bases and J by 8 bases, with 15 bases between the two germline ends. Here the CDR3 reads CASSLVGGGPHEQFF. The CDR3 bases are TGCGCCAGCAGCTTGGTCGGGGGTGGCCCCCATGAGCAGTTCTTC. Looking up the rest from reference TRBV5-1 and TRBJ2-1 gives the full variable domain: KAGVTQTPRYLIKTRGQQVTLSCSPISGHRSVSWYQQTPGQGLQFLFEYFSETQRNKGNFPGRFSGRQFSNSRSEMNVSTLELGDSALYLCASSLVGGGPHEQFFGPGTRLTVL.

This clonotype was counted a few times. The rearrangement uses TRBV7-9 and TRBJ2-7, with 9 nucleotides matching TRBD1. Trimming cost V 0 bases and J 2 bases; bases outside gene matches: 5. The CDR3 totals 16 residues. CDR1 SEHNR and CDR2 FQNEAQ come from the germline V gene (reference sequence). The CDR3 is CASSLAGTGLTYEQYF. CDR3 DNA sequence: TGTGCCAGCAGCTTAGCGGGGACAGGGCTAACCTACGAGCAGTACTTC.

This clonotype appeared once. Given a much more abundant clone one base away, this may be a read error. This rearrangement joins TRBV7-2 to TRBJ2-7; 8 positions agree with TRBD2. Germline lookup yields CDR1 SGHTA and CDR2 FQGNSA. With 7 bases clipped from V and 9 bases from J, the junction kept 20 bases outside the gene matches. The CDR3 is made up of 16 amino acids. CDR3 in amino acids: CASNSTGTSFFTVQYF. The CDR3 DNA reads as TGTGCCAGCAACTCAACTGGGACTAGTTTCTTTACCGTGCAGTACTTC.

V is TRBV6-5 and J is TRBJ2-3; possibly TRBD1 for D (6 bases). V was clipped by 5 bases and J by 3 bases, with 21 bases between them. CDR1 is MNHEY, CDR2 SVGAGI, per germline. This CDR3 spans 17 amino acids. The DNA of the CDR3 is TGTGCCAGCAGTCACCGGGACACCTACCTTCGGACAGATACGCAGTATTTT. Translated: CASSHRDTYLRTDTQYF.

The gene calls are TRBV4-2 and TRBJ1-1; D unresolved. The CDR3 consists of 16 residues. Per germline, CDR1 LGHNA and CDR2 YNFKEQ. V lost 0 bases and J lost 4, with 15 bases in between. The CDR3: CASSQEVRGFFTEAFF. The DNA of the CDR3 is TGTGCCAGCAGCCAAGAAGTTCGAGGGTTCTTCACTGAAGCTTTCTTT.

This clonotype showed up just a few times. The chain carries TRBV29-1 and TRBJ2-1; D gene uncertain. V shed 4 bases and J shed 8 bases, with 12 bases lying between them. CDR1 is SQVTM, CDR2 ANQGSEA, per germline. The CDR3 runs 12 residues. The CDR3 region is CSVVTGAHEQFF. The CDR3 nucleotides are TGCAGCGTTGTGACCGGTGCCCATGAGCAGTTCTTC.

CDR3 residues: CATGVIRQASNQPQHF. The CDR3 region has the DNA TGTGCCACCGGGGTAATTAGACAGGCTAGCAATCAGCCCCAGCATTTT. The J gene is TRBJ1-5, the V gene TRBV6-1; possibly TRBD1 for D (6 bases). The V gene's germline CDR1 is MNHNS and CDR2 SASEGT. The V end was cut by 10 bases, the J end by 0 bases, with 19 bases between. The CDR3 extends over 16 amino acids.

The rearrangement joins TRBV7-2 to TRBJ2-4; possible D gene TRBD1, 5 bases. TRBJ2-7 explains the end of the DNA better; the J call may be wrong. This CDR3 has 15 amino acids. Germline values: CDR1 SGHTA, CDR2 FQGNSA. In nucleotides, the CDR3 is TGTGCCAGCAGCTTAGGGGTACAGGCGAACTACGAGCAGTACTTC. This gives the protein CASSLGVQANYEQYF.

This chain links TRBV7-9 with TRBJ2-1; 10 positions match TRBD1. J was trimmed by 5 bases and V by 4 bases; bases with no gene match: 8. CDR3 size: 16 residues. The germline V gene has CDR1 SEHNR and CDR2 FQNEAQ (reference sequence). The CDR3 here is CASSSYTGQGNNEQFF. The CDR3 nucleotides are TGTGCCAGCAGCTCCTATACGGGACAGGGGAACAATGAGCAGTTCTTC.

This chain connects TRBV9 to TRBJ2-1, with 13 nucleotides matching TRBD2. Germline V CDR1 and CDR2: SGDLS, YYNGEE. This CDR3 is built from 13 residues. V was clipped by 4 bases and J by 12 bases; unmatched bases: 4. The CDR3, as DNA: TGTGCCAGCAGCTCGAGGACTAGCGGGGGGCAGTTCTTC. Amino acid sequence: CASSSRTSGGQFF.

The V gene is TRBV5-1, the J gene TRBJ1-6, with D unresolved. Germline CDR1 and CDR2: SGHRS and YFSETQ. V was shortened by 4 bases and J by 6 bases, with 11 bases between the two germline ends. The CDR3 is made up of 14 amino acids. CDR3 nucleotide sequence: TGCGCCAGCAGCCCGGACGCACGTAATTCACCCCTCCACTTT. Protein sequence: CASSPDARNSPLHF.

V usage is TRBV28 and J usage is TRBJ2-4; D possibly corresponds to TRBD2 (6 bases). The end of the DNA fits TRBJ2-7 better, so the J call may be wrong. CDR3 length equals 14 residues. Germline V lookup: CDR1 MDHEN, CDR2 SYDVKM. CDR3 amino acids: CASSLTGAQHEQYF. CDR3 nucleotide sequence: TGTGCCAGCAGCCTAACGGGAGCCCAGCACGAGCAGTACTTC.

This clonotype was picked up a small number of times. V is TRBV13 and J is TRBJ2-5; D may be TRBD1 (6 bases). V was cut by 5 bases and J by 5 bases, with 15 bases left in between. Per the germline V gene, CDR1 is PRHDT and CDR2 is FYEKMQ (reference sequence). The CDR3 runs to 14 residues. The CDR3 loop is CASSITGQGETQYF. Written as DNA, the CDR3 is TGTGCCAGCAGCATTACTGGTCAGGGGGAGACCCAGTACTTC.

The V and J genes are TRBV4-1 and TRBJ2-3; TRBD1 matches at 8 bases. The CDR3 contains 15 residues. With 2 bases clipped from V and 3 bases from J, the junction kept 4 bases outside the gene matches. The germline V gene encodes CDR1 MGHRA and CDR2 YSYEKL. CDR3 in amino acids: CASSQRQGATDTQYF. CDR3 nucleotide sequence: TGCGCCAGCAGCCAACGTCAGGGGGCAACAGATACGCAGTATTTT.

To note about this clonotype: Sequence at one end of the junction differs from germline and may be a read error. The chain combines TRBV3-1 with TRBJ2-5; 11 bases are a match to TRBD2. CDR1 LGHDT and CDR2 YNNKEL come from the germline V gene (reference sequence). This CDR3 comprises 16 residues. The CDR3 DNA sequence: TGTGCCAGCAGCCACGGCGATAGCGGGGGGGAAGAGACCCAGTATTTC. This gives the protein CASSHGDSGGEETQYF.

This clonotype was seen a handful of times. The rearrangement links TRBV11-2 to TRBJ1-4; 7 bases line up with TRBD1. This CDR3 is 15 amino acids long. Trimming at V came to 2 bases and at J to 5 bases, leaving 5 bases not matched to a gene. Germline loops: CDR1 SGHAT, CDR2 FQNNGV. The CDR3 DNA is TGTGCCAGCAGCTTATACAGGACAGGAAATGAAAAACTGTTTTTT. Translating it yields CASSLYRTGNEKLFF.

This clonotype has a handful of counts. The chain is built from TRBV29-1 and TRBJ2-4, with 7 bases that match TRBD2. The J call is in doubt because the DNA end fits TRBJ2-7 better. This CDR3 is 13 amino acids long. Germline CDR1 is SQVTM and CDR2 is ANQGSEA. CDR3 in amino acids: CSVAGYRGDEQYF. CDR3 sequence (DNA): TGCAGCGTTGCAGGCTACCGGGGGGACGAGCAGTACTTC.

The chain joins TRBV28 to TRBJ2-4, with 7 bases aligning to TRBD2. This CDR3 contains 15 residues. Trimming removed 3 bases from V and 1 base from J; junction bases left unmatched: 3. Per the germline V gene, CDR1 is MDHEN and CDR2 is SYDVKM. DNA of the CDR3: TGTGCCAGCAGTTTGTTAGCGGGCGCCAAAAACATTCAGTACTTC. This encodes CASSLLAGAKNIQYF.

The chain has TRBV4-1 and TRBJ2-1; 7 bases line up with TRBD2. The assigned J gene may be wrong: the sequence end matches TRBJ2-7 better. The CDR3 runs 17 residues. Germline values: CDR1 MGHRA, CDR2 YSYEKL. The CDR3 DNA sequence: TGCGCCAGCAGCCAAGTAAAAGCGGGACTTTTACACAATGAGCAGTACTTC. Protein sequence: CASSQVKAGLLHNEQYF.

The chain joins TRBV7-9 to TRBJ2-3; possibly TRBD1 for D (5 bases). V dropped 3 bases and J dropped 4 bases, with 14 bases sitting between them. Germline assignment: CDR1 SEHNR and CDR2 FQNEAQ (reference sequence). The CDR3 has 15 amino acids. In nucleotides, the CDR3 is TGTGCCAGCAGCTTCGTAGGGCAGGGCCCAGATACGCAGTATTTT. Its translation: CASSFVGQGPDTQYF.